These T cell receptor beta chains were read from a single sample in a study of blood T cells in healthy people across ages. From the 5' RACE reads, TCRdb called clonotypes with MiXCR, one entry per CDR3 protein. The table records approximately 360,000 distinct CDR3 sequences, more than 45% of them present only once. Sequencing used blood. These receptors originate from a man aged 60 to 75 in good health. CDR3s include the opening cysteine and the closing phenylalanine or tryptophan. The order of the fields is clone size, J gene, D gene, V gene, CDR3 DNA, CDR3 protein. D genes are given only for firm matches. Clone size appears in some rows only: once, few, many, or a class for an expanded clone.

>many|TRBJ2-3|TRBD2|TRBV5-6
TGTGCCAGCAGCTTGGTGCTAGCGGGGGGACCCACAGATACGCAGTATTTT
CASSLVLAGGPTDTQYF
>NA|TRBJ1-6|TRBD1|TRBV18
TGTGCCAGCTCACCGGCCAATGCTGGCCTTCCGGGACAGGGCTATTCACCCCTCCACTTT
CASSPANAGLPGQGYSPLHF
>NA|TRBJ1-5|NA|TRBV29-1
TGCAGCGTTGGGGAAGGGGGTAGCAATCAGCCCCAGCATTTT
CSVGEGGSNQPQHF
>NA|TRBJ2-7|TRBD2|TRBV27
TGTGCCAGCAGTCCCCCAACTAGCGGAACCTACGAGCAGTACTTC
CASSPPTSGTYEQYF
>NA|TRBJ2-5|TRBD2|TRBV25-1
TGTGCCAGCAGTGAATATGGGGTAGCGGGAGCGTGGGAGACCCAGTACTTC
CASSEYGVAGAWETQYF
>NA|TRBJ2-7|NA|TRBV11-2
TGTGCCAGCAGCACAGACGGGACTGGCACCTACGAGCAGTACTTC
CASSTDGTGTYEQYF
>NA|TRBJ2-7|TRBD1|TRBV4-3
TGCGCCAGCAGCCAGGGACAGGGATCCTACGAGCAGTACTTC
CASSQGQGSYEQYF
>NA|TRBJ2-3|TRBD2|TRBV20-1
TGCAGTGCTCGACTAGCGGGGTACACAGATACGCAGTATTTT
CSARLAGYTDTQYF
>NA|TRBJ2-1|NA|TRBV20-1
TGCAGTGCTAGGATGCAGGGCGCCGGGACTGGGGCTTACAATGAGCAGTTCTTC
CSARMQGAGTGAYNEQFF
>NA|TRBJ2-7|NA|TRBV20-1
TGCAGTGCTTGGGATCCCCTCGGCAGGACTCCCTACGAGCAGTACTTC
CSAWDPLGRTPYEQYF
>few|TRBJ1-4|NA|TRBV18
TGTGCCAGCTCACCTAAGCTGGGCGAAAAACTGTTTTTT
CASSPKLGEKLFF
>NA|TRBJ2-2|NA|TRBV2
TGTGCCAGCAGCGGGGGCGAGAACACCGGGGAGCTGTTTTTT
CASSGGENTGELFF
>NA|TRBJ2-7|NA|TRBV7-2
TGTGCCAGCAGCTTAGAAAGGTCCGTAGGACTGTCTTCCTACGAGCAGTACTTC
CASSLERSVGLSSYEQYF
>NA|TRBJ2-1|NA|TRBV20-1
TGCAGTGCTACGACAGGAGCATCCTACAATGAGCAGTTCTTC
CSATTGASYNEQFF
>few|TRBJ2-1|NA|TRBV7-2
TGTGCCAGCAGCTTAGGGTTAGCGCGGAGGCAGTTCTTC
CASSLGLARRQFF
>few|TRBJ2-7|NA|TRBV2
TGTGCCAGCCGCGGCGGCTCCTACGAGCAGTACTTC
CASRGGSYEQYF
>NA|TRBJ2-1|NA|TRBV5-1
TGCGCCAGCAGCTTGGAAGTCGGTTTGAATGAGCAGTTCTTC
CASSLEVGLNEQFF